The source of this TCR beta chain is a study of T cell responses to AZD1222 COVID-19 vaccine. This clone showed up just once. Its antigen is not known. Repertoires were generated with immunoSEQ multiplex PCR, while TCRdb's copy carries only in-frame clones and drops some. The sample records approximately 100,000 clones, around 90% being singletons. CDR1 is MNHEY and CDR2 is SVGAGI in the germline V gene. V was cut by 4 bases and J by 2 bases, with 8 bases left in between. This CDR3 spans 13 amino acids. Whole-study findings and limits: There were mostly white British donors and more females than males, and clonal diversity was possibly underestimated. Rises in breadth and depth of Spike-specific TCRs came after two AZD1222 doses. Without day 14 samples, only post-peak T cell repertoires were studied.

Sequences were derived from peripheral blood, sampled 28 days after the second AZD1222 dose. The receptor was isolated from an adult who received the AZD1222 COVID-19 vaccine. The chain combines TRBV6-5 with TRBJ2-5, with D hard to call. CDR3 bases: TGTGCCAGCAGTTGGCGTAGGCAAGAGACCCAGTACTTC. As protein: CASSWRRQETQYF.